This T cell receptor (beta chain) emerged from a study of regulatory T cells in long-lasting Graves disease. Findings of the study overall: With approximately 2,500 shared public clonotypes, persistent patients exceeded new patients, who shared about a thousand. TCR diversity in persistent Graves' patients was below that of newly diagnosed ones. Analyses excluded thyroid tissue, covering peripheral blood alone. It was in persistent disease that TRBV28, TRBJ1-2 and TRBJ2-5 were favored.

Sample time point: persistent/refractory GD, antithyroid drugs over 5 years with positive TRAb. RNA isolated from PBMCs was used to make the TCR library. Assembly of TCR beta libraries relied on iRepertoire HTBI primers together with Arm-PCR of CDR3 regions. Each CDR3 protein is one row after TCRdb ran MiXCR on the multiplex PCR reads. In the table there are some 340,000 distinct CDR3 sequences, approximately 25% of which are singletons. This clonotype occurred a few times. Its matching antigen is unknown. Germline CDR1 reads SNHLY; CDR2 reads FYNNEI. J was trimmed by 4 bases and V by 6 bases; bases with no gene match: 8. This CDR3 comprises 16 residues.

This receptor was obtained from a woman aged 40 to 49 with Graves disease. The chain joins TRBV2 to TRBJ1-4, with 10 nucleotides matching TRBD1. The sample in question was peripheral blood mononuclear cells (PBMCs), obtained when the disease was refractory, from a patient treated with antithyroid drugs. The CDR3 nucleotides read TGTGCCAGCAGCTTCCGGGACAGGGGATTTAATGAAAAACTGTTTTTT. Its translation is CASSFRDRGFNEKLFF.